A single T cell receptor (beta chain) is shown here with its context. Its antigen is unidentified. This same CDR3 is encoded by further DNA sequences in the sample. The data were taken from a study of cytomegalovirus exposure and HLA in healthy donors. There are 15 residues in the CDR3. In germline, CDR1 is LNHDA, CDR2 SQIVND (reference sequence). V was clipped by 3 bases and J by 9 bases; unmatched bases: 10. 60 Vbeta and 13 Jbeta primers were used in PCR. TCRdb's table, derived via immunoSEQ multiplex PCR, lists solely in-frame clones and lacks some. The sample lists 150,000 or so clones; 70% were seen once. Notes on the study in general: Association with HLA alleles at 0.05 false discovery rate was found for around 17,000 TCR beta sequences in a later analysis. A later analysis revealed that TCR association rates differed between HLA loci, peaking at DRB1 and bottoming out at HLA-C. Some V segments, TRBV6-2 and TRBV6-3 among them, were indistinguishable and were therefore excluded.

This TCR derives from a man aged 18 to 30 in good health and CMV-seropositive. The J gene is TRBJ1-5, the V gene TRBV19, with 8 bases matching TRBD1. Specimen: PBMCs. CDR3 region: CASSMGTGESWPQHF. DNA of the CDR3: TGTGCCAGTAGTATGGGGACAGGCGAAAGTTGGCCCCAGCATTTT.